This is a list of T cell receptor beta chains from one sample in a study of post-analysis software for immune sequencing data. TCRdb reanalysed the PCR reads using MiXCR and keeps one entry per CDR3 protein. The sample includes 820,000 or so distinct CDR3 sequences, about 53% seen only once; the top ten take 4% to 5.5%. Source material: blood. These TCRs come from a girl aged 10-17 years with multiple sclerosis. CDR3s include the opening cysteine and the closing phenylalanine or tryptophan.

j_call v_call cdr3_aa
TRBJ2-1 TRBV6-2/TRBV6-3 CASSLAGSHNEQFF
TRBJ2-1 TRBV29-1 CSVEQVYNEQFF
TRBJ2-7 TRBV29-1 CSVQGGGEQYF
TRBJ2-1 TRBV7-2 CASSQIADSYNEQFF
TRBJ2-3 TRBV14 CASSPPLAGVSNTQYF
TRBJ1-1 TRBV12-3/TRBV12-4 CASSSGATNTEAFF
TRBJ2-3 TRBV5-1 CASSHRTGSGVDTQYF
TRBJ2-3 TRBV5-1 CASSSGSITDTQYF
TRBJ2-7 TRBV2 CASGSGQGPYEQYF
TRBJ2-7 TRBV12-3/TRBV12-4 CATRRAGSYEQYF
TRBJ2-7 TRBV6-1 CASSETADWGRGPHEQYF
TRBJ1-6 TRBV20-1 CSARGDSFPLHF
TRBJ2-5 TRBV7-2 CASSLVTGKGETQYF
TRBJ2-7 TRBV5-1 CASSSESGGFYEQYF
TRBJ2-1 TRBV11-2 CASSLVQGTAGYNEQFF
TRBJ2-1 TRBV29-1 CSVDRSGTSGFRSYNEQFF
TRBJ2-3 TRBV20-1 CSASRAGGGTDTQYF
TRBJ2-5 TRBV27 CASSFDRETQYF
TRBJ2-1 TRBV10-3 CAIRPGQGKPGPYNEQFF
TRBJ2-5 TRBV6-2/TRBV6-3 CASSDREYQETQYF
TRBJ2-3 TRBV20-1 CSARERAGGPLKDTQYF
TRBJ1-2 TRBV2 CASSERDRVSADYGYTF
TRBJ2-4 TRBV3-1 CASSPGTGGQNIQYF
TRBJ2-5 TRBV2 CASSLRGAHTQYF
TRBJ2-5 TRBV20-1 CSARDQGGWETQYF
TRBJ1-4 TRBV6-5 CASSQTPEKLFF
TRBJ2-5 TRBV12-3/TRBV12-4 CASTPGTQGGQETQYF
TRBJ1-2 TRBV11-2 CASSLARGLHYGYTF
TRBJ2-1 TRBV25-1 CASSVGLWDSYNEQFF
TRBJ2-7 TRBV7-6 CASSLGFDEQYF
TRBJ1-1 TRBV7-2 CASSPGGGGDTEAFF
TRBJ2-7 TRBV25-1 CASGGRTGGSYEQYF
TRBJ2-4 TRBV9 CASSVGQGVGNIQYF
TRBJ2-1 TRBV9 CASSVGGWGVHHEQFF
TRBJ1-5 TRBV29-1 CSVKDSNQPQHF
TRBJ1-2 TRBV7-8 CASTSTSGYTF
TRBJ2-3 TRBV7-3 CASSSGTPGPDTQYF
TRBJ2-5 TRBV14 CASSQVRLPPGETQYF
TRBJ2-1 TRBV5-1 CASSKNVGLGGDEQFF
TRBJ1-1 TRBV20-1 CSAYVPGQGTNTEAFF
TRBJ2-7 TRBV7-8 CASSLQRGAYEQYF
TRBJ2-1 TRBV20-1 CSAPTLGQGYNEQFF
TRBJ2-6 TRBV7-2 CASSLDSGSGANVLTF
TRBJ2-1 TRBV7-6 CASSLESTSGTYNEQFF
TRBJ2-1 TRBV29-1 CSVEGRESANEQFF
TRBJ1-2 TRBV29-1 CSVEDRQSNYGYTF
TRBJ2-5 TRBV29-1 CSVDGRVRTQYF